Each of the 10 T cell receptor beta chains below was sequenced from the same sample in a study of vaccination and CD4 T cells after COVID-19. Described treatment: roughly 11-day PBMC culture with coronavirus spike peptide pools or control peptides (ViraFEST assay). The study sequenced cultured CD4+ T cell DNA using the Oncomine TCR Beta short-read assay. Via MiXCR, TCRdb re-called the PCR reads, giving one row per CDR3 protein. The sample holds about 9,700 distinct CDR3 sequences; around 70% are singletons and the top ten take over 35%. Their recognized antigens are unknown. Source material: CD4+ T cells from blood, cultured in vitro. The receptors here all came from a human donor who had recovered from COVID-19.

This clonotype occurred once. This sequence joins TRBV30 and TRBJ1-5; the D gene is possibly TRBD1 (6 bases). V gave up 2 bases and J gave up 0 bases, with 17 bases separating them. The length of the CDR3 is 17 residues. Germline lookup yields CDR1 GTSNPN and CDR2 SVGIG (reference sequence). CDR3 sequence reads: CAWSSRQAGYSNQPQHF. The CDR3 bases are TGTGCCTGGAGTTCCCGACAGGCTGGTTATAGCAATCAGCCCCAGCATTTT.

This chain uses TRBV20-1 with TRBJ2-3; a weak D match, TRBD2 (7 bases). The CDR3 is made up of 15 amino acids. Germline values: CDR1 DFQATT, CDR2 SNEGSKA (reference sequence). The V end was cut by 0 bases, the J end by 2 bases, with 12 bases between. CDR3 loop: CSAREAGAPTDTQYF. The CDR3 DNA reads as TGCAGTGCTAGAGAGGCGGGGGCTCCCACAGATACGCAGTATTTT.

The J gene is TRBJ2-5, the V gene TRBV7-2, with 9 bases that match TRBD2. J was trimmed by 5 bases and V by 2 bases; bases with no gene match: 6. Germline values: CDR1 SGHTA, CDR2 FQGNSA. The CDR3 covers 15 residues. The CDR3 is CASSLMTSGRETQYF. DNA of the CDR3: TGTGCCAGCAGCTTAATGACTAGCGGACGGGAGACCCAGTACTTC.

V and J are TRBV20-1 and TRBJ1-2; 9 positions match TRBD1. J was trimmed by 7 bases and V by 3 bases; bases with no gene match: 6. The germline CDR1 and CDR2 sequences are DFQATT and SNEGSKA (reference sequence). This CDR3 is built from 13 residues. This CDR3 reads CSARDRGQGGYTF. In DNA form, the CDR3 reads TGCAGTGCTAGGGACAGGGGACAGGGTGGCTACACCTTC.

The CDR3 loop is CASSPRQGTGETQYF. The CDR3 region has the DNA TGTGCCAGCAGCCCAAGACAGGGGACGGGGGAGACCCAGTACTTC. V and J are TRBV7-2 and TRBJ2-5; 8 nucleotides match TRBD1. Germline V lookup: CDR1 SGHTA, CDR2 FQGNSA. The CDR3 is 15 residues long. Losses at the gene ends were 5 bases for V and 5 bases for J; bases not matched to a gene: 10.

The V call is TRBV6-1, the J call TRBJ1-5, with D uncertain. Germline assignment: CDR1 MNHNS and CDR2 SASEGT. The CDR3 runs to 15 residues. V lost 5 bases and J lost 5, with 16 bases in between. This chain's CDR3 is CASSPDTHWDQPQHF. CDR3 DNA sequence: TGTGCCAGCAGTCCCGACACCCATTGGGATCAGCCCCAGCATTTT.

This clonotype was seen only a few times. V is TRBV10-3 and J is TRBJ1-2, with D possibly being TRBD1 (5 bases). Trimming stripped 3 bases from V and 2 bases from J, with 13 bases between. The CDR3 runs 15 residues. CDR1 ENHRY and CDR2 SYGVKD come from the germline V gene. CDR3 sequence: CAISERTRGNYGYTF. The CDR3 region has the DNA TGTGCCATCAGTGAACGGACACGTGGGAACTATGGCTACACCTTC.

The genes are TRBV30 and TRBJ1-5, with D uncertain. The CDR3 extends over 14 amino acids. Trimming removed 3 bases at V and 7 bases at J, with 16 bases between. Germline-derived CDR1 and CDR2 are GTSNPN and SVGIG (reference sequence). CDR3 loop: CAWRGVGKDQPQHF. CDR3 DNA: TGTGCCTGGAGGGGCGTGGGGAAGGACCAGCCCCAGCATTTT.

This clonotype has more than one count but fewer than ten. The gene calls are TRBV7-2 and TRBJ1-2; the D gene is possibly TRBD1 (5 bases). CDR3 length: 14 amino acids. Between the trimmed V and J ends, which lost 5 bases and 0 bases, there was a span of 10 bases. Germline CDR1 and CDR2: SGHTA and FQGNSA. The CDR3 spells CASSADIPNYGYTF. The CDR3 DNA reads as TGTGCCAGCAGCGCGGACATCCCTAACTATGGCTACACCTTC.

The chain joins TRBV20-1 to TRBJ2-7, with D perhaps assigned TRBD1 or TRBD2 (5 bases each). V was clipped by 8 bases and J by 6 bases, with 20 bases between them. Germline loops: CDR1 DFQATT, CDR2 SNEGSKA (reference sequence). The CDR3 sequence is 13 residues long. CDR3 nucleotide sequence: TGCAGTCTTACCCCAGGGAGCCAACGCGAGCAGTACTTC. It is translated as CSLTPGSQREQYF.